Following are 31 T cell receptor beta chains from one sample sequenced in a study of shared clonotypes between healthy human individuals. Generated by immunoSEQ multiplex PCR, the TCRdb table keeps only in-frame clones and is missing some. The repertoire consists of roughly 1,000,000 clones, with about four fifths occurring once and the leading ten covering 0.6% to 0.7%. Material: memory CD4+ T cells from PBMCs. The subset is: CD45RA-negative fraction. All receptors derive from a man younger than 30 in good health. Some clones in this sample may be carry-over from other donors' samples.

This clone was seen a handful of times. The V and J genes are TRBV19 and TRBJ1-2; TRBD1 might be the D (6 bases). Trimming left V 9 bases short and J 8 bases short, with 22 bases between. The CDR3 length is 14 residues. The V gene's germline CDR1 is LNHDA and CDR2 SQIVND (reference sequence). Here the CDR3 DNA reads TGTGCCAGCACCAAAATGGGGGGCGCAGGGGGCTACACCTTC. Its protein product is CASTKMGGAGGYTF.

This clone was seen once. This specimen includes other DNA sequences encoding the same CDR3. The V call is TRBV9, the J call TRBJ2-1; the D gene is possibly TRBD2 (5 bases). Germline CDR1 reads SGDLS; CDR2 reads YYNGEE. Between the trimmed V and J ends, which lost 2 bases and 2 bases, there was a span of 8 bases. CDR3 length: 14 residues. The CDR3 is CASSVRGAYNEQFF. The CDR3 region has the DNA TGTGCCAGCAGCGTCCGGGGTGCCTACAATGAGCAGTTCTTC.

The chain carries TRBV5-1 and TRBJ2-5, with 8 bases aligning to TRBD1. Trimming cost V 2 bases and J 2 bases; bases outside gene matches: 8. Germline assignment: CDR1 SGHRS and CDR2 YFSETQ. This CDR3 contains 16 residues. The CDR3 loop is CASSLNPTGGQETQYF. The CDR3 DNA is TGCGCCAGCAGCTTAAACCCTACAGGGGGGCAAGAGACCCAGTACTTC.

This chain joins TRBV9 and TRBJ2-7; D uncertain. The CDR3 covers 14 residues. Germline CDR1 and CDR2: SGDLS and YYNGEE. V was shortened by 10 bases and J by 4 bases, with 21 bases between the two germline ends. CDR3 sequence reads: CAVLNSSLSYEQYF. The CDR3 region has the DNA TGTGCCGTACTTAATTCGAGTCTATCATACGAGCAGTACTTC.

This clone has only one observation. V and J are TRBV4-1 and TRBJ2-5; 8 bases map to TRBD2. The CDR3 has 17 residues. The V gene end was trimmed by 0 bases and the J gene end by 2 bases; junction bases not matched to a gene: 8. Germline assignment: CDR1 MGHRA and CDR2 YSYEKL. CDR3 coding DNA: TGCGCCAGCAGCCAAGATAGGGGGGCGGGAGGTCAAGAGACCCAGTACTTC. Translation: CASSQDRGAGGQETQYF.

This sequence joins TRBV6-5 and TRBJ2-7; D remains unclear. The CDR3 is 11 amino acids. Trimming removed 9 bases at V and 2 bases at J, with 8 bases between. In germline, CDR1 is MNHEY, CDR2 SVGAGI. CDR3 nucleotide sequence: TGTGCCAGTAGACATGCCTACGAGCAGTACTTC. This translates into CASRHAYEQYF.

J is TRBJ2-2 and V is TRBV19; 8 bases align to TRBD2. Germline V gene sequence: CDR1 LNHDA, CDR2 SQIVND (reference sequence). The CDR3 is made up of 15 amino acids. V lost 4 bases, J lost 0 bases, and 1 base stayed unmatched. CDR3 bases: TGTGCCAGTAGTAGACTAGCGACGAACACCGGGGAGCTGTTTTTT. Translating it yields CASSRLATNTGELFF.

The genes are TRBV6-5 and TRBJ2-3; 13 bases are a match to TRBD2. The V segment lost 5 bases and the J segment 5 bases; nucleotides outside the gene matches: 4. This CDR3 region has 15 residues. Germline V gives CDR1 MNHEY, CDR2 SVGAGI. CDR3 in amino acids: CASSILAGGRDTQYF. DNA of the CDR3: TGTGCCAGCAGTATACTAGCGGGAGGGAGAGATACGCAGTATTTT.

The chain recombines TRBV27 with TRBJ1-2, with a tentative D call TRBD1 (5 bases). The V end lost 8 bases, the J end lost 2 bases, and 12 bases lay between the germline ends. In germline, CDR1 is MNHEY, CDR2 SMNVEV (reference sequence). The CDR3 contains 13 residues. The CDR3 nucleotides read TGTGCCAGCGATTTCAGACAGAACTATGGCTACACCTTC. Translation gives CASDFRQNYGYTF.

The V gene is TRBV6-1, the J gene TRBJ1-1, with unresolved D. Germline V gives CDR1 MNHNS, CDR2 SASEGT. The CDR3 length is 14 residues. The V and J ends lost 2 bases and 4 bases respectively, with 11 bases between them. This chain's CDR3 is CASSEQIRVTEAFF. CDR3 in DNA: TGTGCCAGCAGTGAACAAATACGGGTCACTGAAGCTTTCTTT.

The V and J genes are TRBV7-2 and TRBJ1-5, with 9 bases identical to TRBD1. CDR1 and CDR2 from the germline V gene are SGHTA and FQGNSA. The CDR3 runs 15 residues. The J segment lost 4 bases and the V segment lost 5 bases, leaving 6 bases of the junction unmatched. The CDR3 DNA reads TGTGCCAGCAGCATGACAGGGGGAAAAAATCAGCCCCAGCATTTT. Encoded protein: CASSMTGGKNQPQHF.

CDR3 bases: TGTGCCAGCAGCTTAAAGAGAGCGGGAGGGTACAATGAGCAGTTCTTC. This codes for CASSLKRAGGYNEQFF. The V call is TRBV7-9, the J call TRBJ2-1; 10 bases agree with TRBD2. Trimming cost V 2 bases and J 4 bases; bases outside gene matches: 5. The CDR3 runs to 16 residues. The germline V gene encodes CDR1 SEHNR and CDR2 FQNEAQ (reference sequence).

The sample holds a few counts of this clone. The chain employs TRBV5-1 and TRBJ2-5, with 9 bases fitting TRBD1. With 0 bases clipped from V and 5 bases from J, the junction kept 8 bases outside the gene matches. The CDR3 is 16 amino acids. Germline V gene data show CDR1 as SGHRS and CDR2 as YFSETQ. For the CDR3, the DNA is TGCGCCAGCAGCTTGGCAGGAGGGACAGGGTCGGAGACCCAGTACTTC. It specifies CASSLAGGTGSETQYF.

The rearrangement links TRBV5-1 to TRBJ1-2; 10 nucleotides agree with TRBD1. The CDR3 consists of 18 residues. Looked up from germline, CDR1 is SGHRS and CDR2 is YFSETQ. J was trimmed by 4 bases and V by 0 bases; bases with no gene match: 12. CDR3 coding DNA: TGCGCCAGCAGCTTGGGGGGACAGGGGAGCCCTCCTCGCTATGGCTACACCTTC. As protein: CASSLGGQGSPPRYGYTF. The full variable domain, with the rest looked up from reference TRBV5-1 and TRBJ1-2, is KAGVTQTPRYLIKTRGQQVTLSCSPISGHRSVSWYQQTPGQGLQFLFEYFSETQRNKGNFPGRFSGRQFSNSRSEMNVSTLELGDSALYLCASSLGGQGSPPRYGYTFGSGTRLTVV.

In nucleotides, the CDR3 is TGTGCCAGCAGCTTCCAGCCTCCCGGACTAGCGGGATGGTGGCAGTTCTTC. Its protein product is CASSFQPPGLAGWWQFF. This rearrangement joins TRBV7-8 to TRBJ2-1; TRBD2 matches at 12 bases. Trimming took 3 bases from V and 12 from J; bases not matched to a gene: 15. CDR1 and CDR2 from the germline V gene are SGHVS and FQNEAQ. The CDR3 has 17 amino acids. Combining the CDR3 with reference TRBV7-8 and TRBJ2-1 gives the whole variable domain GAGVSQSPRYKVAKRGQDVALRCDPISGHVSLFWYQQALGQGPEFLTYFQNEAQLDKSGLPSDRFFAERPEGSVSTLKIQRTQQEDSAVYLCASSFQPPGLAGWWQFFGPGTRLTVL.

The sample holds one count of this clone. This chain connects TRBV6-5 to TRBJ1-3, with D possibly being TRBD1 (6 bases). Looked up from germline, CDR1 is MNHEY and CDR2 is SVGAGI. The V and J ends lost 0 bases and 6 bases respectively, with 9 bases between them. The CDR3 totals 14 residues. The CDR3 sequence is CASSYSAGENTIYF. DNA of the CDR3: TGTGCCAGCAGTTACTCGGCAGGGGAAAACACCATATATTTT.

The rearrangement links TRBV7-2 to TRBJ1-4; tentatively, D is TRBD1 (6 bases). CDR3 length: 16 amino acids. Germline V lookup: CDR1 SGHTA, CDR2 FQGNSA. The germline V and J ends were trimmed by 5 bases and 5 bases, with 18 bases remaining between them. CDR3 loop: CASSPKIGGFNEKLFF. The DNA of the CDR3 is TGTGCCAGCAGCCCAAAGATTGGGGGCTTCAATGAAAAACTGTTTTTT.

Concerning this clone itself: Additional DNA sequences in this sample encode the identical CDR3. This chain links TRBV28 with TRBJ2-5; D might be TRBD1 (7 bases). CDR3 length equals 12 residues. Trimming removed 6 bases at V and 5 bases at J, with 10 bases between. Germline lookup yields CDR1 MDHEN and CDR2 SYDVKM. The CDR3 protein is CASSSGGETQYF. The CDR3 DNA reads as TGTGCCAGCAGCTCAGGGGGGGAGACCCAGTACTTC. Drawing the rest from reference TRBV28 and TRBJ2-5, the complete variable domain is DVKVTQSSRYLVKRTGEKVFLECVQDMDHENMFWYRQDPGLGLRLIYFSYDVKMKEKGDIPEGYSVSREKKERFSLILESASTNQTSMYLCASSSGGETQYFGPGTRLLVL.

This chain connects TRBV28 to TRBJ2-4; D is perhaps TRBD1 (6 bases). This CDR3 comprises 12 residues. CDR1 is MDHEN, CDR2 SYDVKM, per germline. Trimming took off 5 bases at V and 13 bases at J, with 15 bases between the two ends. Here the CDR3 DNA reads TGTGCCAGCAGTCCCACAGGGCCAACCCAGTACTTC. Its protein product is CASSPTGPTQYF.

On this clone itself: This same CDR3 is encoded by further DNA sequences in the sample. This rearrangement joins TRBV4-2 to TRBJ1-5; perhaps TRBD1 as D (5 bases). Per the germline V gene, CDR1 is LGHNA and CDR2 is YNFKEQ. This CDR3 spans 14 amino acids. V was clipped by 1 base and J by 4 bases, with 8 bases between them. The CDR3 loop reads CASSQGTTNQPQHF. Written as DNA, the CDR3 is TGTGCCAGCAGCCAAGGGACAACAAATCAGCCCCAGCATTTT.

CDR3 DNA sequence: TGTGCCAGCAGTCTAAGCCCACAGGGAGGCAATGAGCAGTTCTTC. Translation gives CASSLSPQGGNEQFF. The chain joins TRBV28 to TRBJ2-1; the D gene could be TRBD1 or TRBD2 (6 bases each). Germline V gene data show CDR1 as MDHEN and CDR2 as SYDVKM. Trimming took off 5 bases at V and 6 bases at J, with 17 bases between the two ends. The CDR3 has 15 amino acids.

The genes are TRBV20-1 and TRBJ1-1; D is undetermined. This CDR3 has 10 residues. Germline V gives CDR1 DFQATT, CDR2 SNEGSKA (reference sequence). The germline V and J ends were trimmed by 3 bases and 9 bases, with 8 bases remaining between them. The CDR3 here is CSASRTKAFF. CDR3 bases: TGCAGTGCTAGCCGGACCAAAGCTTTCTTT.

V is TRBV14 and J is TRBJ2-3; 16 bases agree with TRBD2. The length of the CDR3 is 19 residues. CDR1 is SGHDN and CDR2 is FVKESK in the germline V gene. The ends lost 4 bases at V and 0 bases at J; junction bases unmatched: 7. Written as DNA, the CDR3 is TGTGCCAGCAGCCCCCTTGGGGGACTAGCGGGAGGGAGCACAGATACGCAGTATTTT. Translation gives CASSPLGGLAGGSTDTQYF. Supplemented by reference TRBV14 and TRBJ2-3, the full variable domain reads EAGVTQFPSHSVIEKGQTVTLRCDPISGHDNLYWYRRVMGKEIKFLLHFVKESKQDESGMPNNRFLAERTGGTYSTLKVQPAELEDSGVYFCASSPLGGLAGGSTDTQYFGPGTRLTVL.

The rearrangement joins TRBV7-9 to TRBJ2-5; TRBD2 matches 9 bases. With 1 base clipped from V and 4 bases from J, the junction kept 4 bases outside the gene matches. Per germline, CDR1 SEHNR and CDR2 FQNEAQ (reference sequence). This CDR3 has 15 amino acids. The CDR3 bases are TGTGCCAGCAGCTTAGGGGTAGCGGGAGCAGAGACCCAGTACTTC. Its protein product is CASSLGVAGAETQYF.

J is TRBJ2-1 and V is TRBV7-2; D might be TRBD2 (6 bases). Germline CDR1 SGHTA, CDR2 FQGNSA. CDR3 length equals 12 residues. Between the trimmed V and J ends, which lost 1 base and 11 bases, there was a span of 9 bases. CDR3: CASSLVADKQFF. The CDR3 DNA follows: TGTGCCAGCAGCTTAGTAGCGGATAAGCAGTTCTTC.

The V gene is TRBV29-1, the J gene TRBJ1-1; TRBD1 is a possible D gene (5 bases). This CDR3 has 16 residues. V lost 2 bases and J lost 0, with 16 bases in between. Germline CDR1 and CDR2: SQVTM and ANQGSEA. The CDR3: CSVETRQQTMNTEAFF. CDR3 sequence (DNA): TGCAGCGTTGAAACCCGACAGCAAACAATGAACACTGAAGCTTTCTTT.

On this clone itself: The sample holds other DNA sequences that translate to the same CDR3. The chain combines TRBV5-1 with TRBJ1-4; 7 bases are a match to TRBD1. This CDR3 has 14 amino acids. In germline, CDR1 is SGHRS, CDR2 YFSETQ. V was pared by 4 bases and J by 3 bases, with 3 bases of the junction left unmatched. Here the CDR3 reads CASSEQGANEKLFF. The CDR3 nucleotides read TGCGCCAGCAGCGAGCAGGGGGCTAATGAAAAACTGTTTTTT. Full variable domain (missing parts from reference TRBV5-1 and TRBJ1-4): KAGVTQTPRYLIKTRGQQVTLSCSPISGHRSVSWYQQTPGQGLQFLFEYFSETQRNKGNFPGRFSGRQFSNSRSEMNVSTLELGDSALYLCASSEQGANEKLFFGSGTQLSVL.

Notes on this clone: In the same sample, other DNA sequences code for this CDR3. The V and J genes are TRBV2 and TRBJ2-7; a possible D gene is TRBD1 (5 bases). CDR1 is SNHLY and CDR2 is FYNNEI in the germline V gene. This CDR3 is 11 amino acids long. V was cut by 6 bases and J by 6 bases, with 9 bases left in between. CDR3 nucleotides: TGTGCCAGCAGGCAGGGCGGCGAGCAGTACTTC. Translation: CASRQGGEQYF.

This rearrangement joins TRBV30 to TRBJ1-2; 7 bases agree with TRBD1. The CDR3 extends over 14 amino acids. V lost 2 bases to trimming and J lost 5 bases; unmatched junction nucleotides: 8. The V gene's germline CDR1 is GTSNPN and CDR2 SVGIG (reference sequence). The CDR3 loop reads CAWSPTGTEYGYTF. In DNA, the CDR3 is TGTGCCTGGAGTCCCACCGGGACAGAGTATGGCTACACCTTC. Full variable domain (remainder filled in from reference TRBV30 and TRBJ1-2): SQTIHQWPATLVQPVGSPLSLECTVEGTSNPNLYWYRQAAGRGLQLLFYSVGIGQISSEVPQNLSASRPQDRQFILSSKKLLLSDSGFYLCAWSPTGTEYGYTFGSGTRLTVV.

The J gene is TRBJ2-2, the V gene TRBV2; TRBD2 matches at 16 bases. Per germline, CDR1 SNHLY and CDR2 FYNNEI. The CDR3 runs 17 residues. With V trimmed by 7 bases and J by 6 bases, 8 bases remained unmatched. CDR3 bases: TGTGCCAGCACCTTGGGACTAGCGGGAGGGCCAGCCGGGGAGCTGTTTTTT. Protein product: CASTLGLAGGPAGELFF.

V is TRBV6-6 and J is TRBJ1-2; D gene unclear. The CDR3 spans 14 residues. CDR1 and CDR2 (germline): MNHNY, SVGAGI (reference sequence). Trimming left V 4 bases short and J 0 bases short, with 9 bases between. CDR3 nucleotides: TGTGCCAGCAGTTTTCAAGGCGCTAACTATGGCTACACCTTC. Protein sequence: CASSFQGANYGYTF.